What follows describes a single TCR beta chain. Its antigen is unidentified. This entry belongs to a study of CD8 T cells in Susac syndrome. Study-level points and caveats: The study conceded that relatively few individuals underwent its TCR sequencing and HLA analysis.

With random hexamers, reverse transcription was performed on about 0.45 to 1 ug of RNA. TCR beta CDR3 was amplified by immunoSEQ multiplex PCR. This amplification extended across 54 Vbeta and 13 Jbeta segments. TCRdb independently ran MiXCR on the immunoSEQ multiplex PCR reads; one entry per CDR3 protein. The sample has about 300,000 distinct CDR3 sequences; 75% to 85% are singletons. CD8+ and CD4+ blood T cells underwent TCR beta sequencing. While CD8+ and CD4+ T cells were isolated negatively, TEMRA cells were enriched by FACS. CDR3 size: 15 residues. Germline-derived CDR1 and CDR2 are KGHSH and LQKENI. Trimming pared 0 bases from V and 2 bases from J, leaving 8 bases between.

This clonotype was obtained from a human donor with multiple sclerosis. The chain links TRBV18 to TRBJ1-3; unclear D gene. Sequencing was carried out using CD8+ T cells from PBMCs. DNA for the CDR3: TGTGCCAGCTCACCACCGACAAATCCTGGAAACACCATATATTTT. Its translation is CASSPPTNPGNTIYF.